One sample yielded the 12 T cell receptor beta chains listed below, sequenced in a study of blood T cells in healthy people across ages. Alongside a J-beta primer mix, a sample-barcoded 5' primer served in a second PCR lasting about 6 to 12 cycles. TCRdb analysed the 5' RACE reads with MiXCR anew, one entry per CDR3 protein. This table holds about 730,000 distinct CDR3 sequences, approximately 43% found once. The specimen sequenced was blood. These receptors originate from an older woman in good health.

This clonotype was counted between two and nine times. The genes are TRBV12-3 or TRBV12-4 and TRBJ2-3, with 12 positions matching TRBD1. The CDR3 runs to 15 residues. With V trimmed by 5 bases and J by 6 bases, 6 bases remained unmatched. CDR3 coding DNA: TGTGCCAGCAGTCAGGGGGGACAGGGGGCTGATACGCAGTATTTT. The encoded protein is CASSQGGQGADTQYF.

V and J are TRBV3-1 and TRBJ2-2; 8 bases match TRBD1. The V gene end was trimmed by 5 bases and the J gene end by 3 bases; junction bases not matched to a gene: 5. There are 15 residues in the CDR3. Germline V lookup: CDR1 LGHDT, CDR2 YNNKEL (reference sequence). CDR3 nucleotides: TGTGCCAGCAGCTCAGGGGGCGCCTACACCGGGGAGCTGTTTTTT. Amino acids: CASSSGGAYTGELFF.

In its sample, this clonotype was seen many times. This chain links TRBV9 with TRBJ2-1; D gene ambiguous. This CDR3 contains 14 residues. CDR1 SGDLS and CDR2 YYNGEE come from the germline V gene. Trimming took 0 bases from V and 7 from J, leaving 11 bases between them. The CDR3 nucleotides are TGTGCCAGCAGCGTAGAAATGGGTTTGAATGAGCAGTTCTTC. Translating gives CASSVEMGLNEQFF.

This chain uses TRBV10-2 with TRBJ1-2, with TRBD1 matching 8 bases. CDR1 and CDR2 (germline): WSHSY, SAAADI. The length of the CDR3 is 15 residues. V lost 2 bases to trimming and J lost 8 bases; unmatched junction nucleotides: 10. The CDR3 loop reads CASSETGTGLEGYTF. The DNA for the CDR3 is TGCGCCAGCAGTGAGACCGGGACAGGCTTGGAGGGCTACACCTTC.

In regard to this clonotype: This may be a read error: a much more frequent sequence differs by one nucleotide. The chain recombines TRBV7-2 with TRBJ2-7; D remains ambiguous. The CDR3 runs to 12 residues. Looked up from germline, CDR1 is SGHTA and CDR2 is FQGNSA. Trimming took off 2 bases at V and 7 bases at J, with 9 bases between the two ends. CDR3 in amino acids: CASSLSRIEQYF. CDR3 nucleotides: TGTGCCAGCAGCTTATCCCGGATTGAGCAGTACTTC.

The chain uses TRBV7-8 and TRBJ2-5; tentatively, D is TRBD1 (6 bases). Between the trimmed V and J ends, which lost 5 bases and 7 bases, there was a span of 17 bases. Per the germline V gene, CDR1 is SGHVS and CDR2 is FQNEAQ. The CDR3 totals 14 residues. The CDR3 coding sequence is TGTGCCAGCAGCACTACGTGGCTAGGGGGGACCCAGTACTTC. Translation gives CASSTTWLGGTQYF.

In its sample, this clonotype was seen once. The chain uses TRBV20-1 and TRBJ2-5; possibly TRBD2 for D (6 bases). The CDR3 covers 16 residues. Per the germline V gene, CDR1 is DFQATT and CDR2 is SNEGSKA (reference sequence). Deletions cut 1 base from V and 4 bases from J, with 19 bases between. CDR3 DNA sequence: TGCAGTGCTAGAGCTCGGGGACTTTCTGAGAGAGAGACCCAGTACTTC. It encodes CSARARGLSERETQYF.

For this clonotype: A read error is possible here, since a much larger clone lies one base away. This chain links TRBV12-3 or TRBV12-4 with TRBJ2-5, with D perhaps TRBD1 (5 bases). The length of the CDR3 is 14 residues. The CDR3: CTSSPPAGQETQYF. The CDR3 bases are TGTACCAGCAGTCCCCCAGCAGGGCAAGAGACCCAGTACTTC.

The gene calls are TRBV14 and TRBJ2-1; the D gene is possibly TRBD2 (6 bases). Germline values: CDR1 SGHDN, CDR2 FVKESK. Trimming took off 4 bases at V and 11 bases at J, with 15 bases between the two ends. The CDR3 contains 13 residues. The CDR3 loop is CASSRRLGSQQFF. Written as DNA, the CDR3 is TGTGCCAGCAGCCGCCGACTAGGCTCCCAGCAGTTCTTC.

This chain connects TRBV5-1 to TRBJ2-7; TRBD1 agrees at 11 bases. The ends lost 5 bases at V and 0 bases at J; junction bases unmatched: 13. This CDR3 spans 18 amino acids. Looked up from germline, CDR1 is SGHRS and CDR2 is YFSETQ. The CDR3 nucleotides read TGCGCCAGCAGTTTTGGCCCTACCGGGACAGGGGGCTCCTACGAGCAGTACTTC. Amino acids: CASSFGPTGTGGSYEQYF.

The CDR3 loop is CASSLRTTDGYTF. In nucleotides, the CDR3 is TGTGCCAGCAGCTTAAGGACAACGGACGGCTACACCTTC. This rearrangement joins TRBV5-6 to TRBJ1-2; possible D gene TRBD1, 5 bases. V lost 2 bases to trimming and J lost 8 bases, with 13 bases between them. The V gene's germline CDR1 is SGHDT and CDR2 YYEEEE. This CDR3 region has 13 residues. The whole variable domain, remainder taken from reference TRBV5-6 and TRBJ1-2, is DAGVTQSPTHLIKTRGQQVTLRCSPKSGHDTVSWYQQALGQGPQFIFQYYEEEERQRGNFPDRFSGHQFPNYSSELNVNALLLGDSALYLCASSLRTTDGYTFGSGTRLTVV.

The chain has TRBV3-1 and TRBJ2-5; D is possibly TRBD2 (6 bases). The CDR3 is 14 residues long. The germline V gene has CDR1 LGHDT and CDR2 YNNKEL (reference sequence). The germline V and J ends were trimmed by 5 bases and 1 base, with 11 bases remaining between them. CDR3 in DNA: TGTGCCAGCAGCTGGGAGGCGGTCCAAGAGACCCAGTACTTC. Amino acids: CASSWEAVQETQYF.